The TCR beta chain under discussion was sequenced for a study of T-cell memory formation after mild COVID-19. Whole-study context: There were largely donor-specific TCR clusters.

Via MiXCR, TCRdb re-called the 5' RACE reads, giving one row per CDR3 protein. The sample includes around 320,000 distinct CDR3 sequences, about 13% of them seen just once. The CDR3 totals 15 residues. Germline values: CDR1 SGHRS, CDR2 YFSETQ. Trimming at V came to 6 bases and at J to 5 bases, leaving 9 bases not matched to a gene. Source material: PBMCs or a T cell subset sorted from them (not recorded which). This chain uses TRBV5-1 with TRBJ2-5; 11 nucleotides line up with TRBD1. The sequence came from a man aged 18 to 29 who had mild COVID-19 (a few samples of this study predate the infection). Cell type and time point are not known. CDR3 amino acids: CASTPRDRGVETQYF. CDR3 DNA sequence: TGCGCCAGCACCCCGAGGGACAGGGGGGTGGAGACCCAGTACTTC.